This TCR beta chain stems from a study of blood T cell repertoires in COVID-19. On the study more broadly: Sample material is recorded as cDNA or gDNA derived from T cells, B-cell-depleted T cells, or PBMCs.

In terms of age and location, participants ranged from roughly 18 to 100 years and lived in under 30 US areas. Grouping used clinical history reported by participants in a survey and questionnaire. Either two negative PCRs, clearance, or symptom resolution qualified Cohort 3 donors as recovered. This clone appeared a single time. The method was immunoSEQ multiplex PCR; TCRdb's version includes in-frame clones alone and lacks a portion of them. In the table there are about 340,000 clones, more than 85% of which are singletons. Germline V gene sequence: CDR1 SGDLS, CDR2 YYNGEE. The V end lost 3 bases, the J end lost 2 bases, and 17 bases lay between the germline ends. This CDR3 comprises 16 residues.

The V and J genes are TRBV9 and TRBJ2-5; D possibly corresponds to TRBD2 (5 bases). The receptor was derived from a young woman who had recovered from COVID-19. The sequenced sample consisted of PBMCs or T cells enriched from blood (not recorded which). The chain's CDR3 is CASSGGAGLLQETQYF. In DNA, the CDR3 is TGTGCCAGCAGCGGAGGCGCGGGTCTGCTACAAGAGACCCAGTACTTC.